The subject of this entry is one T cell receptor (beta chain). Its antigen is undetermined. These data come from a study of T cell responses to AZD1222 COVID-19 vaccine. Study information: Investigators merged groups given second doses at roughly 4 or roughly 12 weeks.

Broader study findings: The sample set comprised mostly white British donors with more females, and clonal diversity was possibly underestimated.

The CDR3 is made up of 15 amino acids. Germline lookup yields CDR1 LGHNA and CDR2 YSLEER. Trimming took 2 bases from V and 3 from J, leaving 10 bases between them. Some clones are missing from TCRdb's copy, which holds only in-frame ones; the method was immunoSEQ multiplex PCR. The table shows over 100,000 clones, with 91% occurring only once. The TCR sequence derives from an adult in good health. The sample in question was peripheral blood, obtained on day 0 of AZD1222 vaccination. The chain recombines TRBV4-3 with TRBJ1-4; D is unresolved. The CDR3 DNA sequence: TGCGCCAGCAGCCAACTGACGGAGGCTAATGAAAAACTGTTTTTT. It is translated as CASSQLTEANEKLFF.